This T cell receptor beta chain emerged from a study of blood T cell repertoires in COVID-19. Study-wide background: Some COVID-19 samples were acute and others convalescent; all came from the United States, Italy and Spain. Sample material is recorded as cDNA or gDNA derived from T cells, B-cell-depleted T cells, or PBMCs.

Under the authors' procedure: Nucleated cell number was recorded as an estimate derived from reference gene primer amplification. The repertoire was sequenced with immunoSEQ multiplex PCR; TCRdb's copy has only in-frame clones and lacks some. V, J and clone size are those of that table, while D and trimming were read from the DNA. The sample consists of 200,000 to 250,000 clones, approximately 81% of them appearing once. V was pared by 4 bases and J by 4 bases, with 6 bases of the junction left unmatched. The CDR3 is made up of 15 amino acids. The germline CDR1 and CDR2 sequences are SGHNT and YYREEE (reference sequence).

The sequencing sample was made of peripheral blood. This chain joins TRBV5-4 and TRBJ2-7, with TRBD1 identical over 12 bases. The TCR was taken from a man younger than 40 with active or convalescent COVID-19. CDR3 nucleotide sequence: TGTGCCAGCAGCCCGGGACAGGGGGCTCGATACGAGCAGTACTTC. Its protein product is CASSPGQGARYEQYF.